Listed here are 5 T cell receptor beta chains from one sample, sequenced in a study of vaccination and CD4 T cells after COVID-19 (dated by TCRdb to between 2021 and 2022). The antigens for these receptors are not known. Explained via the paper, the treatment or condition label denotes: approximately 10-day PBMC culture with coronavirus spike peptide pools or control peptides (ViraFEST assay). The library came from PCR. The run used an Illumina iSeq 100. TCR sequencing of DNA from cultured CD4+ T cells used the Oncomine TCR Beta short-read assay at the Johns Hopkins FTIC core. TCRdb passed the public sequencing reads through fastp at Q25 and MiXCR, retaining productive beta sequences. Rows are combined by CDR3 protein, so each entry shows the most common genes and DNA. Across this sample there are 14,000 to 15,000 distinct CDR3 sequences, with 40% to 50% seen only once. The top ten hold around 26% of the sample.

This specimen was cultured CD4+ T cells from blood, taken after SARS-CoV-2 vaccination. Every receptor here comes from a human donor with COVID-19.

The J gene is TRBJ1-1, the V gene TRBV5-1; no clear D. Trimming took 2 bases from V and 5 from J, leaving 7 bases between them. CDR1 and CDR2 (germline): SGHRS, YFSETQ. This CDR3 is built from 12 residues. CDR3 sequence (DNA): TGCGCCAGCAGCTTACCTACAACTGAAGCTTTCTTT. It is translated as CASSLPTTEAFF.

This clonotype came up once. The chain has TRBV5-1 and TRBJ2-7, with TRBD1 matching over 7 bases. Germline lookup yields CDR1 SGHRS and CDR2 YFSETQ. After removal of 2 bases from V and 4 bases from J, the junction contained 6 bases not matched to a gene. This CDR3 is 14 amino acids long. The CDR3 is CASSFGDSPYEQYF. As DNA, the CDR3 is TGCGCCAGCAGCTTTGGGGACAGTCCGTACGAGCAGTACTTC.

The chain uses TRBV5-1 and TRBJ1-1; 11 bases align to TRBD1. CDR1 SGHRS and CDR2 YFSETQ come from the germline V gene. J gave up 2 bases and V 5 bases, and 5 bases lay outside the gene matches. This CDR3 spans 15 amino acids. This CDR3 is CASSGDRGINTEAFF. The CDR3 nucleotides read TGCGCCAGCAGTGGGGACAGGGGGATTAACACTGAAGCTTTCTTT.

The CDR3: CASIRRQGVGEQYF. The DNA of the CDR3 is TGTGCCAGCATAAGGAGACAGGGGGTTGGCGAGCAGTACTTC. This sequence joins TRBV6-1 and TRBJ2-7; TRBD1 aligns across 9 bases. V shed 7 bases and J 6 bases; nucleotides not matched to a gene: 10. Looked up from germline, CDR1 is MNHNS and CDR2 is SASEGT. The CDR3 sequence is 14 residues long.

This clonotype has a handful of counts. This chain links TRBV25-1 with TRBJ2-7, with D hard to call. V lost 6 bases, J lost 8 bases, and 11 bases lay in between. The CDR3 runs to 11 residues. Germline V gene data show CDR1 as MGHDK and CDR2 as SYGVNS. The CDR3 DNA sequence: TGTGCCAGCAGCAAAGCCAACAAGCAGTACTTC. This encodes CASSKANKQYF.